This note documents a single T cell receptor beta chain sequence. Its antigen remains unknown. This sample stems from a study of T cells in Graves' hyperthyroidism and ophthalmopathy. Study-wide results and limits: Separation of ophthalmopathy from stable hyperthyroidism was achieved by a 13 V-J model. Ophthalmopathy, which appeared later, was predicted by the model a median about 6 months before onset.

A Clinical Activity Score of at least 3, a NOSPECS grade of at least 4 and a duration under 3 months were recorded in the ophthalmopathy patients. This CDR3 has 16 amino acids. Germline loops: CDR1 SGHRS, CDR2 YFSETQ. Between the trimmed V and J ends, which lost 4 bases and 7 bases, there was a span of 18 bases. The CDR3 regions of TCR beta were amplified from RNA transcripts. The study used the HTBI primer set for a first-round RT-PCR of the TCR CDR3. TCRdb reprocessed the multiplex PCR reads via MiXCR and lists one record per CDR3 protein. Of around 600,000 distinct CDR3 sequences listed, roughly 14% are singletons.

Specimen: blood. The rearrangement uses TRBV5-1 and TRBJ1-6; D remains unclear. The TCR originated in a woman between 45 and 60 years old with Graves' ophthalmopathy. The CDR3 region is CASSEFEAVTNSPLHF. In nucleotides, the CDR3 is TGCGCCAGCAGCGAATTCGAGGCGGTGACAAATTCACCCCTCCACTTT.